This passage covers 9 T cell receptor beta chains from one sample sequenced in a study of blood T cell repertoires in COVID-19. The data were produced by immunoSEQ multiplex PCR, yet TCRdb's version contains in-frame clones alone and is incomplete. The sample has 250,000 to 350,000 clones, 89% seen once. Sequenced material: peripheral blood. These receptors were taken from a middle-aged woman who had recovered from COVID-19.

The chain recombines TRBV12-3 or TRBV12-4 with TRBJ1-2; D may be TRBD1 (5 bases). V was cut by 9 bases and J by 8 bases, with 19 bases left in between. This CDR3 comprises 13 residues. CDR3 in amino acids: CASFDDSPNGYTF. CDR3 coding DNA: TGTGCCAGTTTTGACGACAGTCCGAACGGCTACACCTTC.

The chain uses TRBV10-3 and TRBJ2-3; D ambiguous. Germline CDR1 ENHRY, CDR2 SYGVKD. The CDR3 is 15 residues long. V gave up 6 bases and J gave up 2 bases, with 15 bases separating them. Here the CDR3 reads CAISRLPTHTDTQYF. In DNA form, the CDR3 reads TGTGCCATCAGCAGACTGCCAACTCACACAGATACGCAGTATTTT.

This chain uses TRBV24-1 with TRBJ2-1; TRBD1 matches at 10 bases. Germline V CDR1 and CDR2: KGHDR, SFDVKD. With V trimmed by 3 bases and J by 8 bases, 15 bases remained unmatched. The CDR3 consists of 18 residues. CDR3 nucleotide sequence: TGTGCCACCAGTGATGCGACTCCGACAGGGGGCATTGGGGATGAGCAGTTCTTC. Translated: CATSDATPTGGIGDEQFF.

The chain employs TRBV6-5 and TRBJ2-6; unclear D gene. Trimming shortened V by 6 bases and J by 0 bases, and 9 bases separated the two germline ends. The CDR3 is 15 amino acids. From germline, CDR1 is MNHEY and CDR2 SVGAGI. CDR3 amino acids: CASRASGSGANVLTF. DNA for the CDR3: TGTGCCAGCAGAGCCTCGGGCTCTGGGGCCAACGTCCTGACTTTC.

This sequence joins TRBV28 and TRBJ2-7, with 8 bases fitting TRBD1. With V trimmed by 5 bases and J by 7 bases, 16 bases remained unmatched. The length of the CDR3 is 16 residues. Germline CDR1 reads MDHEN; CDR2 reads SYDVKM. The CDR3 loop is CASSQNGQGALIEQYF. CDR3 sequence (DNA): TGTGCCAGCAGTCAGAACGGGCAGGGGGCGCTTATTGAGCAGTACTTC.

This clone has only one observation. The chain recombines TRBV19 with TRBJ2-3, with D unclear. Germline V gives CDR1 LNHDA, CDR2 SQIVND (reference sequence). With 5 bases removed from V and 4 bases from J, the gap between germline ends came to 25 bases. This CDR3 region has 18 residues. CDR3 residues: CASSLGVLTRSNADTQYF. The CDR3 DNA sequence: TGTGCCAGTAGTCTCGGAGTTCTAACCCGGAGTAACGCAGATACGCAGTATTTT.

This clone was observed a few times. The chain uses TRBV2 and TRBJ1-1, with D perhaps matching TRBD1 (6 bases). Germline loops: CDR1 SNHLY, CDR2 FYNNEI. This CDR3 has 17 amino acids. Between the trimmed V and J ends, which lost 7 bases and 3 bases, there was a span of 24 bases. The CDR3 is CASISKRMAGADTEAFF. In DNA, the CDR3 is TGTGCCAGCATCTCCAAACGAATGGCAGGGGCAGACACTGAAGCTTTCTTT.

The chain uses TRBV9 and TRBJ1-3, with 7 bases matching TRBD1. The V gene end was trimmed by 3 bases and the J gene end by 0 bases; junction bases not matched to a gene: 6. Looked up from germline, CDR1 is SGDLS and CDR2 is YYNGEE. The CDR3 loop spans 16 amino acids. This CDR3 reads CASSATGSDSGNTIYF. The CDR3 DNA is TGTGCCAGCAGCGCGACAGGGTCCGACTCTGGAAACACCATATATTTT. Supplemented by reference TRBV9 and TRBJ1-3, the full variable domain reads DSGVTQTPKHLITATGQRVTLRCSPRSGDLSVYWYQQSLDQGLQFLIQYYNGEERAKGNILERFSAQQFPDLHSELNLSSLELGDSALYFCASSATGSDSGNTIYFGEGSWLTVV.

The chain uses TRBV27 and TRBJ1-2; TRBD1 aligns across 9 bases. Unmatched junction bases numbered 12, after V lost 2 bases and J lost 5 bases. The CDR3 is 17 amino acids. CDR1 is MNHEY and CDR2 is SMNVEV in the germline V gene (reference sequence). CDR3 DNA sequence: TGTGCCAGCAGTTTAAAGGGGGACAGGGAGATCTGGTATGGCTACACCTTC. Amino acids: CASSLKGDREIWYGYTF.